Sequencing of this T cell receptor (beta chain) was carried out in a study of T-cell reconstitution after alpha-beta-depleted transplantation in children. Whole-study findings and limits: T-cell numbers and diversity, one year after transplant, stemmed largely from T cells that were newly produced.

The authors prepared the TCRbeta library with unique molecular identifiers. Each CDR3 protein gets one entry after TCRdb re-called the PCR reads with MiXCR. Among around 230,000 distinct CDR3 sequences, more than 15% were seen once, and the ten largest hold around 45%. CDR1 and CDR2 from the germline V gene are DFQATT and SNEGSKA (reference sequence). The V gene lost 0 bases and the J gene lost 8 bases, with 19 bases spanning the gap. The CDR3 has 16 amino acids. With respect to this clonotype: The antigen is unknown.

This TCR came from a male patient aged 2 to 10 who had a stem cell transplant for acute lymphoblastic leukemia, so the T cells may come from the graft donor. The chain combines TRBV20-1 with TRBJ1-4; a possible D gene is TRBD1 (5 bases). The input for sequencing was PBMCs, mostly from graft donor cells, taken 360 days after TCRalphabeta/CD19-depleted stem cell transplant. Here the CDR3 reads CSARDGPPGRGEKLFF. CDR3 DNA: TGCAGTGCTAGAGATGGGCCCCCAGGGAGAGGGGAAAAACTGTTTTTT.